This entry features one T cell receptor (beta chain) sequence. The antigen remains undetermined. The CDR3 is 16 amino acids. V lost 3 bases and J lost 8, with 23 bases in between. Germline V gene lookup returns CDR1 SGHRS and CDR2 YFSETQ. These data are taken from a study of shared clonotypes between healthy human individuals. Method: immunoSEQ multiplex PCR; TCRdb's copy keeps in-frame clones and lacks some. The repertoire has some 2,100,000 clones, under 95% of them found once; the top ten carry more than 1.5%. In the naive CD8 group, cells lacked CD45RO and were positively selected for CCR7, so terminally differentiated effector memory CD45RA+ cells were left out. General study points: Even with large depth, rarefaction showed that sorted-subset sequencing was incomplete.

This chain connects TRBV5-1 to TRBJ1-2, with D perhaps TRBD1 (5 bases). Sequencing was done on a sample of naive CD8+ T cells from PBMCs. This TCR was sampled from a man between 18 and 29 years old in good health. Some clones in this sample may be carry-over from other donors' samples. The CDR3 protein is CASSSPLFRDVSGYTF. The CDR3 nucleotides read TGCGCCAGCAGCTCCCCTCTCTTCAGGGATGTCTCGGGCTACACCTTC.